This T cell receptor (beta chain) came from a study of T cells in Graves' hyperthyroidism and ophthalmopathy (dated by TCRdb to 2018 to 2020). Regarding the research as a whole: Peripheral blood samples were taken at the time of initial diagnosis, prior to any treatment. A discovery cohort of about 95 patients, approximately 45 with Graves' ophthalmopathy and 55 to 65 with stable Graves' hyperthyroidism, was used to find distinguishing TCR V-J signatures. An independent validation cohort of under 20 hyperthyroidism patients and approximately 16 patients who later progressed to ophthalmopathy tested prospective prediction of ophthalmopathy. For training and testing, the 100 or so patients in the discovery cohort were randomly divided in a 7:3 ratio. The study also compared thyroid tissue and blood T-cell repertoires from five or six Graves' hyperthyroidism patients. Following sampling, methimazole starting at 30 mg daily was given to hyperthyroidism patients, and high-dose intravenous methylprednisolone was given to ophthalmopathy patients. According to the paper, TCR Vbeta CDR3 sequencing was carried out on 135 peripheral blood samples, which came from under 50 ophthalmopathy, around 75 hyperthyroidism and approximately 17 progressor patients.

TCR beta CDR3 regions were amplified from RNA transcripts. The first round of RT-PCR for the TCR CDR3 was performed with the HTBI primer set and the Qiagen OneStep RT-PCR kit. Libraries were constructed in a second round of multiplex PCR, after which size selection and purification were performed. The libraries were sequenced on an Illumina HiSeq2000 using paired-end 100 bp reads. In the authors' own workflow: SOAPnuke was used to process the raw data, with reads discarded if the reads contained adapters or uncalled bases, had a mean Phred below 15, or lacked an exact constant-primer or identifier match. High-quality paired reads were merged using COPE v1.2.5, and each unique nucleotide sequence was defined as a clonotype. MiTCR v1.1 was used to align clonotypes to the IMGT TRBV, TRBD and TRBJ reference segments. Only V-J combinations with frequency above 0.0001, covering 99% to 99.2% of repertoires, were analysed. The TCS score was defined as F50 (clonal expansion) divided by E x V (chaos), with BLOSUM62-based TCRdist calculated between CDR3 peptides within each V-J. Welch's t-statistics and random forest reduced roughly 540 V-J features to about 13, which were used in a naive Bayes classifier (R e1071). TCRdb redid the processing of the public reads, applying fastp at Q25 and MiXCR, and retained in-frame beta chains. All rows with the same CDR3 protein become a single entry with the most common DNA and genes. The V and J calls were not made by the authors but by TCRdb's processing. For this sample there are approximately 380,000 distinct CDR3 sequences; 15% to 20% appear just once. Clones ranked in the top ten supply 3.7% of the sample.

Stable Graves' hyperthyroidism was defined as the absence of progression to ophthalmopathy over 18 months of follow-up. Hyperthyroidism patients were newly diagnosed, with disease duration under 2 months, and aged 18 to 65 years. The study excluded patients with uncontrolled infections, other autoimmune diseases, pregnancy or lactation. Diagnoses relied on clinical symptoms, serum thyroxine and TRAb, thyroid ultrasound and orbital computed tomography. Ficoll-Paque density gradient centrifugation was used to isolate PBMCs from approximately 10 ml of fresh peripheral blood. Total RNA was extracted with Trizol reagent, and quality was checked on an Agilent 2100 Bioanalyzer. Trimming takes 5 bases from V and 5 bases from J, and the germline ends sit 13 bases apart. From cysteine to phenylalanine, the CDR3 is 13 amino acids long. Only the CDR3 part of the read is kept: 39 bases, read in frame from the first base. From the germline V gene, CDR1 is SGHTA and CDR2 is FQGNSA.

This clonotype was seen many times. It has no known antigen specificity. No much larger clone exists at a distance of one base, and base qualities are not known. The investigation overall reported the following: Most expanded thyroid clonotypes (frequency above 0.001) were also detected in blood, suggesting blood repertoires may reflect thyroid immune responses. Ophthalmopathy was separated from stable hyperthyroidism by a 13 V-J signature model, with 85% to 90% sensitivity and roughly 81% specificity obtained in cross-validation and 80%/75% obtained in testing. During validation, the model predicted progression to ophthalmopathy a median of around 7 months ahead of onset, with almost 71% sensitivity and about 72% specificity. Sample size was not statistically predetermined, and blinding of investigators to group allocation was not performed.

The TCR comes from a young woman with Graves' hyperthyroidism. The chain employs TRBV7-2 and TRBJ2-7, with no reliable assignment of the D segment. The source material was blood. The CDR3 protein: CASSTLVGNEQYF. The DNA reads as follows: TGTGCCAGCAGCACCCTGGTGGGTAACGAGCAGTACTTC.